This TCR beta chain was sequenced during a study of CD8 T cells in ankylosing spondylitis. In its sample, this clonotype was seen many times. Its antigen is not known. General study results and limits: Relatively scarce in peripheral blood, disease-linked clones were CD8+.

TCRdb passed the 5' RACE reads through MiXCR, listing each CDR3 protein once. The sample consists of about 130,000 distinct CDR3 sequences, over 6% of them appearing once. The origin of this receptor is a male donor with ankylosing spondylitis or in good health (not recorded which). Material: blood, either unsorted or a sorted T cell fraction (not recorded which).

The DNA for the CDR3 is TGCGCCAGCAGCCCCGCCGGAGGGGCAACTAATGAAAAACTGTTTTTT. Translating gives CASSPAGGATNEKLFF. This chain connects TRBV5-1 to TRBJ1-4, with D perhaps TRBD1 (5 bases). The V end lost 4 bases, the J end lost 0 bases, and 13 bases lay between the germline ends. Germline V gene lookup returns CDR1 SGHRS and CDR2 YFSETQ. There are 16 residues in the CDR3.